What follows are 29 T cell receptor beta chains derived from one specimen sequenced in a study of blood T cell repertoires in COVID-19. Only in-frame clones appear in the TCRdb table, and some are missing; sequencing was by immunoSEQ multiplex PCR. The data show 35,000 to 40,000 clones, under 90% seen once. The sequenced sample consisted of peripheral blood. The receptor source for this set is a man between 65 and 85 years old with acute or convalescent COVID-19.

This chain connects TRBV10-3 to TRBJ2-1; TRBD2 might be the D (8 bases). Germline CDR1 is ENHRY and CDR2 is SYGVKD. V was trimmed by 9 bases and J by 2 bases, leaving 17 bases between them. This CDR3 contains 15 residues. The CDR3 is CAIGPGGGAYNEQFF. For the CDR3, the DNA is TGTGCCATAGGCCCGGGAGGGGGCGCCTACAATGAGCAGTTCTTC.

The rearrangement links TRBV30 to TRBJ1-2, with a possible D match to TRBD1 (5 bases). The CDR3 spans 9 residues. Germline V gives CDR1 GTSNPN, CDR2 SVGIG (reference sequence). Trimming cost V 8 bases and J 13 bases, with 14 bases left between them. The DNA for the CDR3 is TGTGCCCGAGGGAGGGGTGCCACCTTC. It encodes CARGRGATF.

This chain uses TRBV11-2 with TRBJ2-1, with 10 bases aligning to TRBD2. CDR1 is SGHAT and CDR2 is FQNNGV in the germline V gene. The length of the CDR3 is 15 residues. With V trimmed by 1 base and J by 4 bases, 1 base remained unmatched. The CDR3 DNA reads TGTGCCAGCAGCTTAGGGACTAGCGGTTACAATGAGCAGTTCTTC. Its protein product is CASSLGTSGYNEQFF.

The chain uses TRBV6-4 and TRBJ2-3; D perhaps matches TRBD2 (6 bases). Germline CDR1 is MRHNA and CDR2 is SNTAGT. Trimming took off 3 bases at V and 5 bases at J, with 9 bases between the two ends. The CDR3 runs to 13 residues. CDR3 sequence (DNA): TGTGCCAGCAGTGAGCAAGCGGGAGATACGCAGTATTTT. It is translated as CASSEQAGDTQYF.

This sequence joins TRBV5-6 and TRBJ2-1; 7 bases match TRBD1. The ends lost 3 bases at V and 1 base at J; junction bases unmatched: 4. Per germline, CDR1 SGHDT and CDR2 YYEEEE. The CDR3 has 15 residues. The CDR3 loop is CASSSGGISYNEQFF. In DNA, the CDR3 is TGTGCCAGCAGCTCAGGGGGAATATCCTACAATGAGCAGTTCTTC.

The rearrangement uses TRBV7-2 and TRBJ2-3; 8 bases fit TRBD1. The CDR3 loop spans 16 amino acids. The trim removed 5 bases at V and 0 bases at J, leaving 7 bases unmatched. Germline lookup yields CDR1 SGHTA and CDR2 FQGNSA. CDR3 region: CASSVGTGPSTDTQYF. Written as DNA, the CDR3 is TGTGCCAGCAGCGTCGGGACAGGCCCTAGCACAGATACGCAGTATTTT.

The gene calls are TRBV7-2 and TRBJ2-1; TRBD2 agrees at 14 bases. Germline CDR1 SGHTA, CDR2 FQGNSA. This CDR3 contains 19 residues. V shed 5 bases and J 1 base; nucleotides not matched to a gene: 10. The CDR3: CASSRRLAGGSMSYNEQFF. As DNA, the CDR3 is TGTGCCAGCAGCCGGCGACTAGCGGGAGGGTCGATGTCCTACAATGAGCAGTTCTTC. Complete variable domain (other parts from reference TRBV7-2 and TRBJ2-1): GAGVSQSPSNKVTEKGKDVELRCDPISGHTALYWYRQSLGQGLEFLIYFQGNSAPDKSGLPSDRFSAERTGGSVSTLTIQRTQQEDSAVYLCASSRRLAGGSMSYNEQFFGPGTRLTVL.

The chain couples TRBV7-9 to TRBJ2-7; D is undetermined. From germline, CDR1 is SEHNR and CDR2 FQNEAQ (reference sequence). The CDR3 consists of 14 residues. The ends were cut back, 4 bases at V and 2 bases at J, with 12 bases in the middle. CDR3 sequence (DNA): TGTGCCAGCAGCTCGCCGCTGGCCGCCTACGAGCAGTACTTC. Residues: CASSSPLAAYEQYF.

The rearrangement joins TRBV10-3 to TRBJ1-6; D might be TRBD1 (5 bases). In germline, CDR1 is ENHRY, CDR2 SYGVKD. The CDR3 spans 15 residues. Trimming removed 0 bases at V and 9 bases at J, with 12 bases between. CDR3 loop: CAISESRGGASPLHF. CDR3 sequence (DNA): TGTGCCATCAGTGAGTCTCGGGGCGGGGCTTCACCCCTCCACTTT.

The chain links TRBV5-6 to TRBJ2-6, with D maybe TRBD1 (5 bases). The V end was cut by 0 bases, the J end by 0 bases, with 10 bases between. This CDR3 spans 17 amino acids. From germline, CDR1 is SGHDT and CDR2 YYEEEE. The CDR3 coding sequence is TGTGCCAGCAGCTTGGGAGGACACCCCTCTGGGGCCAACGTCCTGACTTTC. Amino acid sequence: CASSLGGHPSGANVLTF.

Written as DNA, the CDR3 is TGTGCCAGCAGCCCCGGGGGTCCCCTTGAAGCTTTCTTT. Translation: CASSPGGPLEAFF. This sequence joins TRBV9 and TRBJ1-1; D possibly corresponds to TRBD1 (5 bases). Germline V gene sequence: CDR1 SGDLS, CDR2 YYNGEE. Deletions cut 4 bases from V and 7 bases from J, with 14 bases between. This CDR3 has 13 amino acids.

The chain is built from TRBV24-1 and TRBJ2-5; TRBD1 aligns across 7 bases. CDR3 length: 12 amino acids. V trimming: 9 bases; J trimming: 5 bases; junction bases outside the gene matches: 5. The germline V gene encodes CDR1 KGHDR and CDR2 SFDVKD. The CDR3 sequence is CATGTDLETQYF. CDR3 bases: TGTGCCACCGGGACAGACTTGGAGACCCAGTACTTC.

The chain recombines TRBV5-1 with TRBJ2-3; possible D gene TRBD2, 6 bases. Trimming pared 7 bases from V and 2 bases from J, leaving 17 bases between. CDR1 is SGHRS and CDR2 is YFSETQ in the germline V gene. This CDR3 is 15 amino acids long. CDR3 sequence reads: CASARDLISTDTQYF. DNA of the CDR3: TGCGCCAGCGCGAGGGACTTGATTTCCACAGATACGCAGTATTTT.

The chain links TRBV7-2 to TRBJ2-1; no clear D. Germline-derived CDR1 and CDR2 are SGHTA and FQGNSA. Trimming removed 1 base from V and 2 bases from J, with 9 bases in between. The CDR3 extends over 15 amino acids. The CDR3 coding sequence is TGTGCCAGCAGCTTAGGGCCTGTGGCCTACAATGAGCAGTTCTTC. Translated: CASSLGPVAYNEQFF.

The rearrangement links TRBV28 to TRBJ2-7; 13 nucleotides agree with TRBD2. V gave up 8 bases and J gave up 3 bases; unmatched junction bases: 10. The CDR3 runs to 16 residues. Looked up from germline, CDR1 is MDHEN and CDR2 is SYDVKM. CDR3 sequence (DNA): TGTGCCAGCCGTCTCCAAGGGACTAGCGGGAACTACGAGCAGTACTTC. As protein: CASRLQGTSGNYEQYF.

V is TRBV6-4 and J is TRBJ1-6; no clear D. Trimming removed 0 bases from V and 12 bases from J, with 6 bases in between. There are 12 residues in the CDR3. Germline V gene lookup returns CDR1 MRHNA and CDR2 SNTAGT. This CDR3 reads CASSDSGEPLHF. CDR3 bases: TGTGCCAGCAGTGACTCGGGAGAACCCCTCCACTTT.

J is TRBJ1-4 and V is TRBV4-3, with D tentatively TRBD1 (5 bases). Germline-derived CDR1 and CDR2 are LGHNA and YSLEER. CDR3 size: 16 residues. Trimming removed 0 bases at V and 6 bases at J, with 14 bases between. CDR3 sequence (DNA): TGCGCCAGCAGCCAAGATACCGGCAGGGTAGATGAAAAACTGTTTTTT. Its translation is CASSQDTGRVDEKLFF.

V and J are TRBV29-1 and TRBJ2-1, with 10 bases lining up with TRBD2. The germline V gene encodes CDR1 SQVTM and CDR2 ANQGSEA. The length of the CDR3 is 14 residues. With V trimmed by 2 bases and J by 10 bases, 8 bases remained unmatched. The CDR3 sequence is CSVEWLAGAREQFF. The CDR3 bases are TGCAGCGTTGAATGGCTAGCGGGAGCACGGGAGCAGTTCTTC.

The chain has TRBV7-9 and TRBJ1-5; tentatively, D is TRBD1 (6 bases). V shed 4 bases and J shed 8 bases, with 12 bases lying between them. The CDR3 runs to 13 residues. CDR1 and CDR2 from the germline V gene are SEHNR and FQNEAQ (reference sequence). DNA for the CDR3: TGTGCCAGCAGCTCGGGACACCCAGAGCCCCAGCATTTT. Translation gives CASSSGHPEPQHF.

The chain is built from TRBV15 and TRBJ2-5; the match to TRBD2 covers 12 bases. The CDR3 length is 18 residues. In germline, CDR1 is LNHNV, CDR2 YYDKDF (reference sequence). V lost 5 bases, J lost 5 bases, and 15 bases stayed unmatched. The CDR3 is CATSRAGLTSGSTETQYF. DNA of the CDR3: TGTGCCACCAGCCGGGCGGGACTGACTAGCGGGAGTACCGAGACCCAGTACTTC.

J is TRBJ2-3 and V is TRBV12-5; the match to TRBD2 covers 8 bases. Germline V gene sequence: CDR1 LGHNT, CDR2 FRNRAP. The CDR3 spans 15 residues. The V segment lost 5 bases and the J segment 1 base; nucleotides outside the gene matches: 5. CDR3 loop: CASGPGAGGTDTQYF. CDR3 DNA sequence: TGTGCTAGTGGTCCCGGAGCGGGGGGCACAGATACGCAGTATTTT.

The genes are TRBV28 and TRBJ2-3; D might be TRBD2 (6 bases). Per the germline V gene, CDR1 is MDHEN and CDR2 is SYDVKM. The CDR3 contains 16 residues. V was pared by 11 bases and J by 4 bases, with 25 bases between. In DNA, the CDR3 is TGTGCCTCCCTCCGGTGGGGCAGTGGAGGGCCAGATACGCAGTATTTT. It specifies CASLRWGSGGPDTQYF. Full variable domain (remainder filled in from reference TRBV28 and TRBJ2-3): DVKVTQSSRYLVKRTGEKVFLECVQDMDHENMFWYRQDPGLGLRLIYFSYDVKMKEKGDIPEGYSVSREKKERFSLILESASTNQTSMYLCASLRWGSGGPDTQYFGPGTRLTVL.

The chain recombines TRBV7-2 with TRBJ1-1; 7 nucleotides line up with TRBD1. The CDR3 has 14 amino acids. Germline V gene lookup returns CDR1 SGHTA and CDR2 FQGNSA. The V segment lost 5 bases and the J segment 3 bases; nucleotides outside the gene matches: 6. This CDR3 is CASSRGQVDTEAFF. Here the CDR3 DNA reads TGTGCCAGCAGCCGCGGACAGGTCGACACTGAAGCTTTCTTT.

The gene calls are TRBV10-3 and TRBJ1-2; perhaps TRBD1 as D (6 bases). Trimming removed 0 bases at V and 6 bases at J, with 14 bases between. The CDR3 length is 15 residues. Germline CDR1 is ENHRY and CDR2 is SYGVKD. CDR3 loop: CAISESVVQGHGYTF. DNA for the CDR3: TGTGCCATCAGTGAGTCGGTTGTACAGGGCCATGGCTACACCTTC.

This sequence joins TRBV5-1 and TRBJ2-6; TRBD1 agrees at 8 bases. Germline CDR1 reads SGHRS; CDR2 reads YFSETQ. The CDR3 is 17 amino acids. Unmatched junction bases numbered 5, after V lost 3 bases and J lost 0 bases. The CDR3: CASSSTGVTSGANVLTF. The CDR3 nucleotides are TGCGCCAGCAGCTCGACAGGGGTCACCTCTGGGGCCAACGTCCTGACTTTC.

The chain is built from TRBV6-2 or TRBV6-3 and TRBJ2-1; a weak D match, TRBD2 (5 bases). V was pared by 5 bases and J by 0 bases, with 11 bases between. The CDR3 totals 15 residues. Germline V gives CDR1 MNHEY, CDR2 SVGEGT. For the CDR3, the DNA is TGTGCCAGCAGTCAGCGGCTTAGCTCCTACAATGAGCAGTTCTTC. As protein: CASSQRLSSYNEQFF.

This clone was seen more than once but under ten times. This chain uses TRBV29-1 with TRBJ2-7; tentative D call: TRBD2 (5 bases). The ends were cut back, 4 bases at V and 4 bases at J, with 11 bases in the middle. Germline CDR1 is SQVTM and CDR2 is ANQGSEA. The CDR3 is 12 residues long. The CDR3 sequence is CSVAPRGYEQYF. CDR3 DNA: TGCAGCGTTGCCCCCCGAGGGTACGAGCAGTACTTC.

This clone was recorded once. The chain couples TRBV27 to TRBJ1-2; 11 bases agree with TRBD1. V shed 6 bases, J shed 5 bases, and the junction held 14 bases outside the gene matches. Germline V gene data show CDR1 as MNHEY and CDR2 as SMNVEV (reference sequence). The CDR3 loop spans 17 amino acids. In nucleotides, the CDR3 is TGTGCCAGCAGCCAACTCCGGACAGGGGGCACAAGGTATGGCTACACCTTC. It specifies CASSQLRTGGTRYGYTF.

This sequence joins TRBV9 and TRBJ2-1, with 11 bases lining up with TRBD2. Unmatched junction bases numbered 3, after V lost 3 bases and J lost 4 bases. The CDR3 extends over 15 amino acids. CDR1 is SGDLS and CDR2 is YYNGEE in the germline V gene. The CDR3 loop reads CASSDTSGSYNEQFF. The CDR3 DNA is TGTGCCAGCAGCGATACTAGCGGGAGTTACAATGAGCAGTTCTTC.